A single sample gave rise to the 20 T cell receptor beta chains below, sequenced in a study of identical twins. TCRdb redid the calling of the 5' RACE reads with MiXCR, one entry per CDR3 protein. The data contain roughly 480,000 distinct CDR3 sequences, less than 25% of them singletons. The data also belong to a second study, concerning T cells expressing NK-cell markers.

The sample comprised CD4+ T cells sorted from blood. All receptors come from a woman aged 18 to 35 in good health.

The CDR3 region has the DNA TGTGCCATCAGGGGCGGCAATCAGCCCCAGCATTTT. This codes for CAIRGGNQPQHF. The rearrangement joins TRBV10-3 to TRBJ1-5; no clear D gene. With 6 bases removed from V and 2 bases from J, the gap between germline ends came to 5 bases. This CDR3 contains 12 residues. Germline values: CDR1 ENHRY, CDR2 SYGVKD.

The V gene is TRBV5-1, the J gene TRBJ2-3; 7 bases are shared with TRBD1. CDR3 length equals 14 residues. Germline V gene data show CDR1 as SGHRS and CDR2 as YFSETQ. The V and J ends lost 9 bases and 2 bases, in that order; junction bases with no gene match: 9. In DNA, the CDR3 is TGCGCCACCAAGGGACAGACGAACACAGATACGCAGTATTTT. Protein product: CATKGQTNTDTQYF.

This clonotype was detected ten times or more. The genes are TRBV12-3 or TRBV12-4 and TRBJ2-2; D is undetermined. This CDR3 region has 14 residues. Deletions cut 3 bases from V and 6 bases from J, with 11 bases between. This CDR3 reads CASSFVKGPGELFF. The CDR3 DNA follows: TGTGCCAGCAGTTTTGTTAAGGGTCCCGGGGAGCTGTTTTTT.

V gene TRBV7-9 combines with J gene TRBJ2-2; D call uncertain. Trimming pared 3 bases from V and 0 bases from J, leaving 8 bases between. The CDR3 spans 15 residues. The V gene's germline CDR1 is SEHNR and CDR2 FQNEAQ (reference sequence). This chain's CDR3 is CASSFFGSNTGELFF. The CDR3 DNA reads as TGTGCCAGCAGCTTTTTCGGGTCGAACACCGGGGAGCTGTTTTTT.

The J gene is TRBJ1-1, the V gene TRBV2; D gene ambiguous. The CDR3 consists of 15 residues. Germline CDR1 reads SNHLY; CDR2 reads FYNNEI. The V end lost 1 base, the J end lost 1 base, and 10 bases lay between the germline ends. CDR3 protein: CASSEVNRENTEAFF. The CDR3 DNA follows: TGTGCCAGCAGTGAAGTAAACCGCGAGAACACTGAAGCTTTCTTT.

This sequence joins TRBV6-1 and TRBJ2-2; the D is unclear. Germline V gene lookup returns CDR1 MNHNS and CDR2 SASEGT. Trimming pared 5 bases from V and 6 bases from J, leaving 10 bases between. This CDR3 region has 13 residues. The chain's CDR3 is CASSRKTAGELFF. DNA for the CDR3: TGTGCCAGCAGTAGAAAGACGGCCGGGGAGCTGTTTTTT.

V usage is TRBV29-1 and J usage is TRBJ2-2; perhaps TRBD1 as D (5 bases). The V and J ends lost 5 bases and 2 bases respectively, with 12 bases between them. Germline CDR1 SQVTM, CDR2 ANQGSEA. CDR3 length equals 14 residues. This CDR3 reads CSVRQDTNTGELFF. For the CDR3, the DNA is TGCAGCGTTCGCCAGGACACAAACACCGGGGAGCTGTTTTTT.

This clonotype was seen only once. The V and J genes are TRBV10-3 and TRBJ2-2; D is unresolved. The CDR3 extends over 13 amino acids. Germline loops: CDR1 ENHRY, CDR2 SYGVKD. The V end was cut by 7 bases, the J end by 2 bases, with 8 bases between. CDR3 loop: CAITPLNTGELFF. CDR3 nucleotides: TGTGCCATCACTCCCCTAAACACCGGGGAGCTGTTTTTT.

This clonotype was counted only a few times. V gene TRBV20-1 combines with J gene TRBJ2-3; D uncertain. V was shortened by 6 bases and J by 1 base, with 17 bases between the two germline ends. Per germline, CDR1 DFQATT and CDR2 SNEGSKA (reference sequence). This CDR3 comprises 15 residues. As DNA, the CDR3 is TGCAGTGCCCTGGACCCAGGCACAGGCACAGATACGCAGTATTTT. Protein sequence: CSALDPGTGTDTQYF.

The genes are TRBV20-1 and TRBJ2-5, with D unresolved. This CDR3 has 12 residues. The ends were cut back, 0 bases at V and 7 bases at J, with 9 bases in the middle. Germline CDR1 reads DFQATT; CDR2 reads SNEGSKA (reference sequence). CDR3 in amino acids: CSARDRVLTQYF. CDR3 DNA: TGCAGTGCTAGAGATCGGGTCTTGACCCAGTACTTC.

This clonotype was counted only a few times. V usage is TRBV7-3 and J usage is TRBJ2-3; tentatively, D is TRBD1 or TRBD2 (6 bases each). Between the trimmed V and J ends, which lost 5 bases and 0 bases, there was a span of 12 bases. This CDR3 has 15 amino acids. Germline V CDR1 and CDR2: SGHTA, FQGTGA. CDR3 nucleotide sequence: TGTGCCAGCAGCCAAGTAGGGGGGAGCACAGATACGCAGTATTTT. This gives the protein CASSQVGGSTDTQYF.

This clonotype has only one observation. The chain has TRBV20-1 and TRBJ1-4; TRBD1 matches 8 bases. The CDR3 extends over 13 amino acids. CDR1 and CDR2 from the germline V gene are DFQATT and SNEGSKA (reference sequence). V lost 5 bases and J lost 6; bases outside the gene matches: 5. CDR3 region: CSAADRADEKLFF. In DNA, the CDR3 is TGCAGTGCTGCGGACAGGGCGGATGAAAAACTGTTTTTT.

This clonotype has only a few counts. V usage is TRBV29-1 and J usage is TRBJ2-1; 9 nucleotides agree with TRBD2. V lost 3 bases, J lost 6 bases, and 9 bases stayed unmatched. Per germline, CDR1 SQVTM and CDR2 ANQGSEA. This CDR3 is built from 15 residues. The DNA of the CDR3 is TGCAGCGTTGACGGCGGGGGGGCCCTGAGCAATGAGCAGTTCTTC. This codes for CSVDGGGALSNEQFF.

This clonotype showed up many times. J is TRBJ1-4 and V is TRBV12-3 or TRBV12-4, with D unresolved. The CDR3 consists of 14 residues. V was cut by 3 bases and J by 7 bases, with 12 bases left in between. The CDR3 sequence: CASSLTASGEKLFF. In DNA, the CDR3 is TGTGCCAGCAGTTTGACCGCCTCGGGTGAAAAACTGTTTTTT.

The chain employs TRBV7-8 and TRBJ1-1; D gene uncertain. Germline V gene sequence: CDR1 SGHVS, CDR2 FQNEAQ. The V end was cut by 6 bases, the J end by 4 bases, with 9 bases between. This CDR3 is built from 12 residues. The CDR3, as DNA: TGTGCCAGCAGTTATTCTTTCACTGAAGCTTTCTTT. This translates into CASSYSFTEAFF.

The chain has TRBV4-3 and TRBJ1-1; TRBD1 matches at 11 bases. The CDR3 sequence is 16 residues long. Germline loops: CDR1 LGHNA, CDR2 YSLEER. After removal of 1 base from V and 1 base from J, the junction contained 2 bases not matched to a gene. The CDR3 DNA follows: TGCGCCAGCAGCCAAGGGACAGGGGGCTGGAACACTGAAGCTTTCTTT. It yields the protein CASSQGTGGWNTEAFF.

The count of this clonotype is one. CDR3 DNA: TGTGCCAGCAGCATTAGTAATGCCCCCACCTACGAGCAGTACTTC. This translates into CASSISNAPTYEQYF. The rearrangement links TRBV7-9 to TRBJ2-7; D remains unclear. The CDR3 extends over 15 amino acids. Germline V gene lookup returns CDR1 SEHNR and CDR2 FQNEAQ (reference sequence). V shed 5 bases and J shed 2 bases, with 16 bases lying between them.

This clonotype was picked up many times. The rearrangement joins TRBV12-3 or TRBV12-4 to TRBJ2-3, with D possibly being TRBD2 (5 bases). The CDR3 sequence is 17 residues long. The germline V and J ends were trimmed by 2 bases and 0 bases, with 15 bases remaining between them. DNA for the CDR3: TGTGCCAGCAGTTTACCTAAGCGGATCCCTAGCACAGATACGCAGTATTTT. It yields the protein CASSLPKRIPSTDTQYF.

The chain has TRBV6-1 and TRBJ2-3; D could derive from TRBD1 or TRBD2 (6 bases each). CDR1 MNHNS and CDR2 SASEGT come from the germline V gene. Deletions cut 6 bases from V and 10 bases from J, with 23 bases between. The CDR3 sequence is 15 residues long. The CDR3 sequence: CASSPGADPILAQYF. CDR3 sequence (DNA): TGTGCCAGCAGCCCGGGGGCTGACCCCATACTGGCGCAGTATTTT.

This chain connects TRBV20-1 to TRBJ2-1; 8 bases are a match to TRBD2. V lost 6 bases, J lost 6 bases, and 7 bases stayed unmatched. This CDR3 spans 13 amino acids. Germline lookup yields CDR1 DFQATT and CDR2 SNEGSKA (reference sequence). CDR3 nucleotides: TGCAGTGCACGGTCGAGCGGGGGCAATGAGCAGTTCTTC. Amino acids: CSARSSGGNEQFF.